Shown below are 21 T cell receptor beta chains from a single sample sequenced in a study of T cells after yellow fever vaccination. TCRdb fed the 5' RACE reads into MiXCR, producing one record per CDR3 protein. The sample comprises about 350,000 distinct CDR3 sequences, approximately 4% of which are singletons, and 20% to 25% rests with the top ten. Material: PBMCs, obtained 5 days after the yellow fever booster vaccination. These receptors were taken from a man aged 18 to 30 who received the YFV17D yellow fever vaccine.

At least ten counts were recorded for this clonotype. The chain links TRBV5-1 to TRBJ2-2, with 8 bases that match TRBD1. CDR1 is SGHRS and CDR2 is YFSETQ in the germline V gene. The length of the CDR3 is 15 residues. J was trimmed by 0 bases and V by 7 bases; bases with no gene match: 5. This CDR3 reads CASFGTGANTGELFF. The CDR3 DNA sequence: TGCGCCAGCTTCGGGACAGGCGCGAACACCGGGGAGCTGTTTTTT.

At least ten counts were recorded for this clonotype. The chain's CDR3 is CSASEAGILYGYTF. The CDR3 DNA is TGCAGTGCTAGTGAAGCAGGGATCCTCTATGGCTACACCTTC. The chain joins TRBV20-1 to TRBJ1-2; D may be TRBD1 (5 bases). CDR1 is DFQATT and CDR2 is SNEGSKA in the germline V gene (reference sequence). Trimming removed 3 bases from V and 4 bases from J, with 15 bases in between. The CDR3 consists of 14 residues.

This clonotype was counted many times. The chain employs TRBV11-2 and TRBJ2-2, with TRBD2 as a possible D gene (6 bases). Trimming shortened V by 5 bases and J by 2 bases, and 12 bases separated the two germline ends. Germline V gene data show CDR1 as SGHAT and CDR2 as FQNNGV. CDR3 size: 15 residues. The CDR3 spells CASSRTSSNTGELFF. The CDR3 DNA follows: TGTGCCAGCAGCAGAACTAGCTCTAACACCGGGGAGCTGTTTTTT.

V is TRBV12-3 or TRBV12-4 and J is TRBJ2-7; TRBD1 agrees at 7 bases. The CDR3 is 15 amino acids. The ends lost 5 bases at V and 0 bases at J; junction bases unmatched: 7. The CDR3 DNA sequence: TGTGCCAGCAGTCAACCGGACAGGCGCTCCTACGAGCAGTACTTC. Translated, it gives CASSQPDRRSYEQYF.

The chain is built from TRBV7-9 and TRBJ2-3, with 9 bases matching TRBD1. The CDR3 covers 15 residues. The J segment lost 5 bases and the V segment lost 5 bases, leaving 8 bases of the junction unmatched. The germline V gene has CDR1 SEHNR and CDR2 FQNEAQ (reference sequence). The CDR3 bases are TGTGCCAGCAGCCCGACGGGACAGGGTAAAGATACGCAGTATTTT. Translated, it gives CASSPTGQGKDTQYF.

This clonotype was recorded a few times. The chain has TRBV5-1 and TRBJ2-5; 9 bases are a match to TRBD2. The length of the CDR3 is 14 residues. Germline V gives CDR1 SGHRS, CDR2 YFSETQ. Losses at the gene ends were 2 bases for V and 5 bases for J; bases not matched to a gene: 4. CDR3 nucleotides: TGCGCCAGCAGCTTCCATGGACTAGCGGAGACCCAGTACTTC. Encoded protein: CASSFHGLAETQYF. The variable domain in full, with the rest retrieved from reference TRBV5-1 and TRBJ2-5, is KAGVTQTPRYLIKTRGQQVTLSCSPISGHRSVSWYQQTPGQGLQFLFEYFSETQRNKGNFPGRFSGRQFSNSRSEMNVSTLELGDSALYLCASSFHGLAETQYFGPGTRLLVL.

This clonotype was detected many times. Here the CDR3 reads CASGSSLQNRGVKNIQYF. As DNA, the CDR3 is TGTGCTAGTGGTTCCTCCCTACAGAATCGGGGAGTCAAAAACATTCAGTACTTC. The chain uses TRBV12-5 and TRBJ2-4, with D perhaps matching TRBD2 (5 bases). CDR1 and CDR2 (germline): LGHNT, FRNRAP. There are 18 residues in the CDR3. Trimming shortened V by 4 bases and J by 3 bases, and 22 bases separated the two germline ends.

This clonotype was counted at least ten times. The chain couples TRBV21-1 to TRBJ1-6; the D call in the table, TRBD1, was not verified against the DNA. TRBV21-1 is described as a pseudogene. The length of the CDR3 is 14 residues. CDR3 sequence reads: CASSSPGEKSPLHF. The CDR3 nucleotides are TGTGCCAGCAGCAGTCCAGGGGAGAAATCACCCCTCCACTTT.

The genes are TRBV5-4 and TRBJ1-1; 8 bases are shared with TRBD1. With 4 bases clipped from V and 6 bases from J, the junction kept 11 bases outside the gene matches. The CDR3 length is 15 residues. Germline V gene sequence: CDR1 SGHNT, CDR2 YYREEE (reference sequence). CDR3 nucleotides: TGTGCCAGCAGCCAGGGGGCAGGGGCGGTCGCTGAAGCTTTCTTT. It translates to CASSQGAGAVAEAFF. Full variable domain (outside the CDR3, taken from reference TRBV5-4 and TRBJ1-1): ETGVTQSPTHLIKTRGQQVTLRCSSQSGHNTVSWYQQALGQGPQFIFQYYREEENGRGNFPPRFSGLQFPNYSSELNVNALELDDSALYLCASSQGAGAVAEAFFGQGTRLTVV.

This clonotype came up many times. The chain combines TRBV6-2 or TRBV6-3 with TRBJ1-1, with 7 bases identical to TRBD1. J gave up 8 bases and V 7 bases, and 10 bases lay outside the gene matches. CDR1 and CDR2 (germline): MNHEY, SVGEGT. CDR3 length: 13 amino acids. The CDR3 DNA follows: TGTGCCAGCACCAGAGACAGGGCTGGGGAAGCTTTCTTT. Protein sequence: CASTRDRAGEAFF.

This clonotype has a count of ten or more. The rearrangement links TRBV6-5 to TRBJ2-7; D perhaps matches TRBD2 (6 bases). Trimming removed 0 bases at V and 2 bases at J, with 14 bases between. The CDR3 has 16 residues. CDR1 is MNHEY and CDR2 is SVGAGI in the germline V gene. CDR3 DNA: TGTGCCAGCAGTTACTCGTTTACCGGGAGCCCCTACGAGCAGTACTTC. The encoded protein is CASSYSFTGSPYEQYF.

This sequence joins TRBV7-8 and TRBJ2-3; 8 bases are a match to TRBD2. Germline CDR1 SGHVS, CDR2 FQNEAQ. Trimming removed 5 bases from V and 8 bases from J; junction bases left unmatched: 18. This CDR3 has 17 amino acids. The CDR3, as DNA: TGTGCCAGCAGCCCTAGCGGTCTAGCGGGCGACTTGGGTACGCAGTATTTT. Amino acid sequence: CASSPSGLAGDLGTQYF.

This chain uses TRBV5-4 with TRBJ2-5; 14 bases map to TRBD2. V lost 7 bases and J lost 5; bases outside the gene matches: 7. Germline-derived CDR1 and CDR2 are SGHNT and YYREEE (reference sequence). The CDR3 is 15 residues long. The CDR3 region has the DNA TGTGCCAGCGGGGGGACTAGCGGGGGTCAGGAGACCCAGTACTTC. Its protein product is CASGGTSGGQETQYF. Using reference TRBV5-4 and TRBJ2-5 for the parts outside the CDR3, the full variable domain is ETGVTQSPTHLIKTRGQQVTLRCSSQSGHNTVSWYQQALGQGPQFIFQYYREEENGRGNFPPRFSGLQFPNYSSELNVNALELDDSALYLCASGGTSGGQETQYFGPGTRLLVL.

The table lists this clonotype with a few counts. The chain couples TRBV6-2 or TRBV6-3 to TRBJ2-7; a weak D match, TRBD1 (6 bases). The germline CDR1 and CDR2 sequences are MNHEY and SVGEGT. This CDR3 is built from 14 residues. V lost 6 bases to trimming and J lost 2 bases, with 14 bases between them. CDR3 region: CASRGWDTAYEQYF. The CDR3 nucleotides are TGTGCCAGCAGAGGTTGGGACACAGCCTACGAGCAGTACTTC.

V usage is TRBV5-1 and J usage is TRBJ2-4; 10 bases fit TRBD2. Per germline, CDR1 SGHRS and CDR2 YFSETQ. Trimming took 3 bases from V and 8 from J; bases not matched to a gene: 8. This CDR3 spans 15 amino acids. CDR3 region: CASSWSGTSEDIQYF. CDR3 DNA sequence: TGCGCCAGCAGCTGGTCCGGGACTAGCGAAGACATTCAGTACTTC.

This clonotype was seen many times. The chain carries TRBV5-1 and TRBJ1-1; tentatively, D is TRBD1 (6 bases). Germline V lookup: CDR1 SGHRS, CDR2 YFSETQ. The CDR3 sequence is 14 residues long. V shed 0 bases and J shed 5 bases, with 11 bases lying between them. CDR3: CASSLVQGGTEAFF. For the CDR3, the DNA is TGCGCCAGCAGCTTGGTACAGGGTGGAACTGAAGCTTTCTTT. The full variable domain, rest sourced from reference TRBV5-1 and TRBJ1-1, is KAGVTQTPRYLIKTRGQQVTLSCSPISGHRSVSWYQQTPGQGLQFLFEYFSETQRNKGNFPGRFSGRQFSNSRSEMNVSTLELGDSALYLCASSLVQGGTEAFFGQGTRLTVV.

This clonotype came up a few times. This chain connects TRBV5-4 to TRBJ2-7; 10 nucleotides agree with TRBD2. Trimming removed 4 bases from V and 3 bases from J; junction bases left unmatched: 4. From germline, CDR1 is SGHNT and CDR2 YYREEE (reference sequence). The CDR3 spans 14 residues. CDR3 in DNA: TGTGCCAGCAGCGTAAGCGGGGGGGTCTACGAGCAGTACTTC. Translating it yields CASSVSGGVYEQYF.

This chain connects TRBV3-1 to TRBJ2-1, with no clear D. The germline V gene encodes CDR1 LGHDT and CDR2 YNNKEL (reference sequence). The CDR3 contains 13 residues. Trimming cost V 0 bases and J 12 bases, with 12 bases left between them. CDR3 sequence reads: CASSQEATTMQFF. The CDR3 DNA reads as TGTGCCAGCAGCCAAGAAGCCACTACGATGCAGTTCTTC.

V and J are TRBV9 and TRBJ1-5; tentative D call: TRBD1 (6 bases). The CDR3 runs to 15 residues. Between the trimmed V and J ends, which lost 2 bases and 6 bases, there was a span of 15 bases. The V gene's germline CDR1 is SGDLS and CDR2 YYNGEE. CDR3: CASSVGGGGGQPQHF. The DNA for the CDR3 is TGTGCCAGCAGCGTTGGCGGGGGCGGCGGTCAGCCCCAGCATTTT.

There are many counts of this clonotype. The gene calls are TRBV20-1 and TRBJ1-1, with D hard to call. The CDR3 totals 14 residues. The germline gives CDR1 DFQATT, CDR2 SNEGSKA (reference sequence). With 8 bases removed from V and 0 bases from J, the gap between germline ends came to 16 bases. This chain's CDR3 is CSPLSGVMNTEAFF. CDR3 bases: TGCAGTCCCCTAAGTGGGGTAATGAACACTGAAGCTTTCTTT.

This clonotype was counted ten times or more. This chain joins TRBV28 and TRBJ1-5; no definite D call. The CDR3 loop spans 14 amino acids. V was shortened by 7 bases and J by 1 base, with 11 bases between the two germline ends. Germline-derived CDR1 and CDR2 are MDHEN and SYDVKM. The CDR3 spells CASTPPYSNQPQHF. The CDR3 region has the DNA TGTGCCAGCACCCCCCCTTACAGCAATCAGCCCCAGCATTTT.